These 5 T cell receptor beta chains share one sample of origin, sequenced in a study of T cells in Graves' hyperthyroidism and ophthalmopathy. The TCR beta CDR3 regions underwent amplification using RNA transcripts as the source. In the first-round RT-PCR of the TCR CDR3, the HTBI primer set was used. TCRdb passed the multiplex PCR reads through MiXCR, listing each CDR3 protein once. The sample includes roughly 570,000 distinct CDR3 sequences, around 46% of them seen just once. The specimen was peripheral blood or thyroid tissue (not recorded which). The receptors here all came from an adult woman with Graves' disease, either hyperthyroidism or ophthalmopathy (not recorded which).

This rearrangement joins TRBV5-1 to TRBJ1-4; 8 nucleotides align to TRBD1. This CDR3 is 14 amino acids long. V dropped 0 bases and J dropped 7; count of bases not matched to a gene: 2. Germline assignment: CDR1 SGHRS and CDR2 YFSETQ. The chain's CDR3 is CASSLGQGFEKLFF. The CDR3 DNA is TGCGCCAGCAGCTTGGGACAGGGGTTTGAAAAACTGTTTTTT.

The chain uses TRBV7-9 and TRBJ2-7; TRBD1 aligns across 9 bases. Per the germline V gene, CDR1 is SEHNR and CDR2 is FQNEAQ (reference sequence). The CDR3 length is 14 residues. After removal of 5 bases from V and 5 bases from J, the junction contained 7 bases not matched to a gene. CDR3 sequence reads: CASSGTGGSNEQYF. As DNA, the CDR3 is TGTGCCAGCAGCGGAACAGGGGGCTCTAACGAGCAGTACTTC.

This chain connects TRBV6-5 to TRBJ2-3; D is unclear. CDR3 length equals 14 residues. The V end lost 4 bases, the J end lost 7 bases, and 15 bases lay between the germline ends. CDR1 and CDR2 (germline): MNHEY, SVGAGI. CDR3 sequence: CASSSPISVYTQYF. The DNA of the CDR3 is TGTGCCAGCAGTTCGCCCATTTCGGTTTATACGCAGTATTTT.

Notes on this clonotype: Being one base from a much bigger clone, this may be a read error. In nucleotides, the CDR3 is TGTGCCAGCAGTTACTACAGGGGAGGGGAGACCCAGTACTTC. This codes for CASSYYRGGETQYF. The chain recombines TRBV6-5 with TRBJ2-5, with D perhaps being TRBD1 or TRBD2 (7 bases each). Germline V gene lookup returns CDR1 MNHEY and CDR2 SVGAGI. Trimming took off 1 base at V and 5 bases at J, with 11 bases between the two ends. This CDR3 is built from 14 residues.

This clonotype was counted a single time. The V call is TRBV11-3, the J call TRBJ2-5; perhaps TRBD2 as D (7 bases). CDR1 and CDR2 from the germline V gene are SGHNT and YENEEA. CDR3 size: 16 residues. V lost 6 bases, J lost 5 bases, and 22 bases lay in between. The CDR3 loop reads CASRRGLATGEETQYF. For the CDR3, the DNA is TGTGCCAGCAGGCGGGGGCTAGCGACCGGGGAGGAGACCCAGTACTTC.